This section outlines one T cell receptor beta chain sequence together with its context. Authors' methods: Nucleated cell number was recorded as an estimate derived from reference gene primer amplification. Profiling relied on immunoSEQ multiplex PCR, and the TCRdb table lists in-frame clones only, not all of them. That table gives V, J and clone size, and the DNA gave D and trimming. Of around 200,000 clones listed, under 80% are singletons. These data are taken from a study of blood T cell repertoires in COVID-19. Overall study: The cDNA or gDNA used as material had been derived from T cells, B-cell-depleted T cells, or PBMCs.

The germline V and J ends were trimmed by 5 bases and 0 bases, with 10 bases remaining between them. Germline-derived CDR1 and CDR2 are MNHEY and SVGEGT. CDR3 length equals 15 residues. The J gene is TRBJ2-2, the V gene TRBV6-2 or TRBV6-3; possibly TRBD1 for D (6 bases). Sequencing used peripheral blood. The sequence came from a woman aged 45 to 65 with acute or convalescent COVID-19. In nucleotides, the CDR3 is TGTGCCAGCAGTCCAGCAGGGGCGAACACCGGGGAGCTGTTTTTT. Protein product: CASSPAGANTGELFF.